Each of the 20 T cell receptor beta chains below was sequenced from the same sample in a study of shared T cell receptors in the human thymus. The method was immunoSEQ multiplex PCR; TCRdb's version includes in-frame clones alone and lacks a portion of them. This table has 540,000 or so clones, approximately 80% appearing once. These data were also reused for a study on human thymus T cells.

The specimen was thymocytes. The receptors derive from a boy less than two years old with a congenital heart defect.

V usage is TRBV6-1 and J usage is TRBJ2-1; tentatively, D is TRBD2 (6 bases). Germline loops: CDR1 MNHNS, CDR2 SASEGT. V gave up 6 bases and J gave up 4 bases, with 13 bases separating them. The CDR3 length is 14 residues. The DNA for the CDR3 is TGTGCCAGCAGCTGGGACTCCCCGTACAATGAGCAGTTCTTC. As protein: CASSWDSPYNEQFF.

The chain recombines TRBV5-8 with TRBJ2-5; 7 bases align to TRBD2. The CDR3 is 15 residues long. Per germline, CDR1 SGHTS and CDR2 YDEGEE. The ends lost 3 bases at V and 4 bases at J; junction bases unmatched: 9. The DNA of the CDR3 is TGTGCCAGCAGCTCGTCAGCGGGGCAGGGAGAGACCCAGTACTTC. This gives the protein CASSSSAGQGETQYF.

The V call is TRBV28, the J call TRBJ2-5; tentative D call: TRBD2 (5 bases). Germline lookup yields CDR1 MDHEN and CDR2 SYDVKM. V lost 6 bases to trimming and J lost 9 bases, with 14 bases between them. This CDR3 comprises 12 residues. CDR3 in amino acids: CASSHLDGAQYF. Written as DNA, the CDR3 is TGTGCCAGCAGCCACCTGGACGGGGCCCAGTACTTC.

The chain recombines TRBV5-6 with TRBJ2-1, with 7 bases that match TRBD2. The CDR3 has 16 amino acids. V lost 6 bases to trimming and J lost 3 bases; unmatched junction nucleotides: 12. CDR1 is SGHDT, CDR2 YYEEEE, per germline. CDR3 sequence (DNA): TGTGCCAGCAACAACGCCTGGGCTAGCGGCTACAATGAGCAGTTCTTC. Translating gives CASNNAWASGYNEQFF.

The V call is TRBV4-3, the J call TRBJ2-2; D might be TRBD2 (6 bases). CDR1 and CDR2 from the germline V gene are LGHNA and YSLEER. Trimming left V 3 bases short and J 5 bases short, with 16 bases between. The length of the CDR3 is 16 residues. For the CDR3, the DNA is TGCGCCAGCAGCCAGCGCAGACTAGGAGAGACCGGGGAGCTGTTTTTT. Encoded protein: CASSQRRLGETGELFF.

V gene TRBV11-2 combines with J gene TRBJ1-2, with D perhaps matching TRBD1 (5 bases). Germline CDR1 and CDR2: SGHAT and FQNNGV. The CDR3 is 15 residues long. The ends were cut back, 2 bases at V and 2 bases at J, with 12 bases in the middle. DNA for the CDR3: TGTGCCAGCAGCTTACATCCTAAGGGGAACTATGGCTACACCTTC. It yields the protein CASSLHPKGNYGYTF.

The genes are TRBV29-1 and TRBJ2-2, with 7 bases matching TRBD1. Trimming took 4 bases from V and 3 from J; bases not matched to a gene: 14. The CDR3 consists of 17 residues. The germline CDR1 and CDR2 sequences are SQVTM and ANQGSEA. The CDR3 sequence: CSVGRQGSLVYTGELFF. CDR3 bases: TGCAGCGTTGGAAGACAGGGTAGTCTGGTCTACACCGGGGAGCTGTTTTTT.

CDR3 sequence (DNA): TGTGCCAGCAGCCCCTGTGAGGTAACGGGGGAGACCCAGTACTTC. This codes for CASSPCEVTGETQYF. V usage is TRBV7-9 and J usage is TRBJ2-5; maybe TRBD2 (5 bases). This CDR3 is 15 amino acids long. Trimming cost V 5 bases and J 5 bases, with 18 bases left between them. The V gene's germline CDR1 is SEHNR and CDR2 FQNEAQ (reference sequence).

V usage is TRBV5-1 and J usage is TRBJ2-3; 7 bases are a match to TRBD2. From germline, CDR1 is SGHRS and CDR2 YFSETQ. The length of the CDR3 is 16 residues. Germline trimming cut 4 bases from V and 1 base from J; bases unmatched to any gene: 9. The chain's CDR3 is CASSPPAGVGTDTQYF. For the CDR3, the DNA is TGCGCCAGCAGCCCCCCCGCGGGAGTTGGCACAGATACGCAGTATTTT.

This clone was detected a few times. The gene calls are TRBV9 and TRBJ2-5; perhaps TRBD1 as D (6 bases). The CDR3 totals 17 residues. Per the germline V gene, CDR1 is SGDLS and CDR2 is YYNGEE. The V end lost 0 bases, the J end lost 3 bases, and 18 bases lay between the germline ends. The CDR3 reads CASSVAERLEGEETQYF. The DNA for the CDR3 is TGTGCCAGCAGCGTAGCGGAAAGGCTTGAGGGGGAAGAGACCCAGTACTTC. Supplemented by reference TRBV9 and TRBJ2-5, the full variable domain reads DSGVTQTPKHLITATGQRVTLRCSPRSGDLSVYWYQQSLDQGLQFLIQYYNGEERAKGNILERFSAQQFPDLHSELNLSSLELGDSALYFCASSVAERLEGEETQYFGPGTRLLVL.

V usage is TRBV2 and J usage is TRBJ2-1; TRBD2 agrees at 7 bases. Germline trimming cut 7 bases from V and 3 bases from J; bases unmatched to any gene: 18. Germline CDR1 reads SNHLY; CDR2 reads FYNNEI. The CDR3 length is 18 residues. CDR3 protein: CASKVGSDLAGRYNEQFF. In DNA, the CDR3 is TGTGCCAGCAAGGTGGGGAGTGATTTAGCGGGCCGCTACAATGAGCAGTTCTTC.

The chain links TRBV19 to TRBJ1-4; a possible D gene is TRBD1 (5 bases). CDR1 and CDR2 (germline): LNHDA, SQIVND (reference sequence). Trimming removed 2 bases from V and 8 bases from J, with 24 bases in between. The CDR3 is 18 residues long. The CDR3 protein is CASSIFGTLEGNGEKLFF. The CDR3 DNA reads TGTGCCAGTAGTATATTCGGGACTCTCGAAGGGAACGGAGAAAAACTGTTTTTT.

This clone showed up just a few times. DNA of the CDR3: TGTGCCAGTAGTACCAGGGAGGGGTTCGAAGGGGAGCTGTTTTTT. As protein: CASSTREGFEGELFF. The gene calls are TRBV19 and TRBJ2-2, with TRBD2 identical over 7 bases. With V trimmed by 4 bases and J by 8 bases, 10 bases remained unmatched. The CDR3 sequence is 15 residues long. Germline-derived CDR1 and CDR2 are LNHDA and SQIVND (reference sequence).

This chain links TRBV10-3 with TRBJ1-2; 10 positions match TRBD1. Germline V lookup: CDR1 ENHRY, CDR2 SYGVKD. The CDR3 is 13 amino acids. J was trimmed by 6 bases and V by 6 bases; bases with no gene match: 4. The CDR3 coding sequence is TGTGCCATCAGGGGGACAGGGGAGAATGGCTACACCTTC. The encoded protein is CAIRGTGENGYTF.

The V gene is TRBV21-1, the J gene TRBJ1-5; no check of the table's D call, TRBD1, against the DNA was made. TRBV21-1 is flagged as a pseudogene. The CDR3 loop spans 17 amino acids. This chain's CDR3 is CASSKDGRTVVNQPQHF. In nucleotides, the CDR3 is TGTGCCAGCAGCAAAGATGGCCGGACAGTTGTTAATCAGCCCCAGCATTTT.

The chain has TRBV15 and TRBJ2-1; 9 bases align to TRBD2. The germline gives CDR1 LNHNV, CDR2 YYDKDF (reference sequence). V lost 1 base and J lost 0; bases outside the gene matches: 16. The CDR3 covers 21 residues. Written as DNA, the CDR3 is TGTGCCACCAGCAGAGGAAGGGGTAATAGCGGGGGACTGAGCTCCTACAATGAGCAGTTCTTC. Translation gives CATSRGRGNSGGLSSYNEQFF.

This chain links TRBV2 with TRBJ2-4; tentatively, D is TRBD2 (6 bases). The germline V gene encodes CDR1 SNHLY and CDR2 FYNNEI. The V end was cut by 10 bases, the J end by 3 bases, with 16 bases between. There are 14 residues in the CDR3. In DNA form, the CDR3 reads TGTGCCACCCAGGAGGGACGTAACAAAAACATTCAGTACTTC. Translation: CATQEGRNKNIQYF.

Points on this clone: The germline gene is not matched at one end of the junction; a read error may be the cause. The chain links TRBV6-1 to TRBJ1-2, with D maybe TRBD1 (5 bases). CDR1 and CDR2 from the germline V gene are MNHNS and SASEGT. The CDR3 covers 12 residues. CDR3 residues: CASSEHIGTGSF. The CDR3 DNA reads as TGTGCCAGCAGTGAACATATTGGGACCGGGAGCTTC.

The chain combines TRBV6-5 with TRBJ2-5; 8 positions agree with TRBD1. Germline values: CDR1 MNHEY, CDR2 SVGAGI. V lost 4 bases and J lost 4; bases outside the gene matches: 11. The CDR3 has 16 amino acids. CDR3 in amino acids: CASSSKDRARRETQYF. CDR3 in DNA: TGTGCCAGCAGTTCCAAGGACAGGGCTAGGCGAGAGACCCAGTACTTC.

The chain couples TRBV5-1 to TRBJ2-1; 9 bases agree with TRBD1. This CDR3 is 16 amino acids long. Trimming removed 0 bases from V and 7 bases from J; junction bases left unmatched: 8. From germline, CDR1 is SGHRS and CDR2 YFSETQ. CDR3 sequence reads: CASSLDPGQGRNEQFF. The CDR3, as DNA: TGCGCCAGCAGCTTGGACCCGGGACAGGGTAGAAATGAGCAGTTCTTC.